Listed below are T cell receptor beta chains from one sample, sequenced in a study of regulatory T cells in long-lasting Graves disease. TCRdb passed the multiplex PCR reads through MiXCR, listing each CDR3 protein once. Of approximately 400,000 distinct CDR3 sequences listed, approximately 12% are singletons. These same data were also listed under a study on T cells in Graves' hyperthyroidism and ophthalmopathy.

The material was peripheral blood mononuclear cells (PBMCs), obtained at new diagnosis, from a patient treated with antithyroid drugs. These receptors all stem from a young woman with Graves disease. Both conserved end residues are part of each CDR3. Only part of the rows carry a size: once, few, many, or a class if the clone is expanded.

cdr3_aa: CSAVSDRVDEQFF; cdr3_length: 13; clone_size: many; v_call: TRBV20-1; j_call: TRBJ2-1
cdr3_aa: CASSMGLAAQETQYF; cdr3_length: 15; clone_size: .; v_call: TRBV19; j_call: TRBJ2-5
cdr3_aa: CASPGRGSHADTQYF; cdr3_length: 15; clone_size: many; v_call: TRBV7-9; j_call: TRBJ2-3
cdr3_aa: CVSRPQGSSTEAFF; cdr3_length: 14; clone_size: few; v_call: TRBV12-3/TRBV12-4; j_call: TRBJ1-1
cdr3_aa: CASSSSPTSEQTQYF; cdr3_length: 15; clone_size: many; v_call: TRBV5-6; j_call: TRBJ2-5
cdr3_aa: CASSSRGRRARTSGRAYEQYF; cdr3_length: 21; clone_size: many; v_call: TRBV28; j_call: TRBJ2-7
cdr3_aa: CASSYVRTKEQYF; cdr3_length: 13; clone_size: many; v_call: TRBV6-5; j_call: TRBJ2-7
cdr3_aa: CASTQTLRETQYF; cdr3_length: 13; clone_size: .; v_call: TRBV7-2; j_call: .
cdr3_aa: CASSFRGGTSGRRGNEQFF; cdr3_length: 19; clone_size: many; v_call: TRBV7-6; j_call: TRBJ2-1
cdr3_aa: CASSYGTSSYNEQFF; cdr3_length: 15; clone_size: many; v_call: TRBV7-9; j_call: TRBJ2-1
cdr3_aa: CAISGLAGALYQETQYF; cdr3_length: 17; clone_size: .; v_call: TRBV10-3; j_call: TRBJ2-5
cdr3_aa: CASSLLLSQPQHF; cdr3_length: 13; clone_size: many; v_call: TRBV28; j_call: TRBJ1-5
cdr3_aa: CASSQDGWEEGETQYF; cdr3_length: 16; clone_size: many; v_call: TRBV4-3; j_call: TRBJ2-5
cdr3_aa: CSASPPGRMNTEAFF; cdr3_length: 15; clone_size: many; v_call: TRBV20-1; j_call: TRBJ1-1
cdr3_aa: CASSSRLAGGLTDTQYF; cdr3_length: 17; clone_size: .; v_call: TRBV27; j_call: TRBJ2-3
cdr3_aa: CSAREPSGGDYNEQFF; cdr3_length: 16; clone_size: many; v_call: TRBV20-1; j_call: TRBJ2-1
cdr3_aa: CASKDRGNQPQHF; cdr3_length: 13; clone_size: .; v_call: TRBV19; j_call: TRBJ1-5
cdr3_aa: CASSQGEHEQFF; cdr3_length: 12; clone_size: few; v_call: TRBV11-1; j_call: TRBJ2-1
cdr3_aa: CASSDSISGGYNEQFF; cdr3_length: 16; clone_size: few; v_call: TRBV6-4; j_call: TRBJ2-1
cdr3_aa: CASSLSGTRNEQFF; cdr3_length: 14; clone_size: .; v_call: TRBV7-6; j_call: TRBJ2-1
cdr3_aa: CASSLGLGYTIYF; cdr3_length: 13; clone_size: .; v_call: TRBV12-3/TRBV12-4; j_call: TRBJ1-3
cdr3_aa: CAISRPRDFNNEQFF; cdr3_length: 15; clone_size: many; v_call: TRBV10-3; j_call: TRBJ2-1
cdr3_aa: CASSIRGGRDYEQYF; cdr3_length: 15; clone_size: .; v_call: TRBV19; j_call: TRBJ2-7
cdr3_aa: CASSTPQQGHHYGYTF; cdr3_length: 16; clone_size: few; v_call: TRBV19; j_call: TRBJ1-2
cdr3_aa: CASSQWVGTANTEAFF; cdr3_length: 16; clone_size: .; v_call: TRBV4-1; j_call: TRBJ1-1
cdr3_aa: CSARVRTLLDSPLHF; cdr3_length: 15; clone_size: few; v_call: TRBV20-1; j_call: TRBJ1-6
cdr3_aa: CASLREGWHQPQHF; cdr3_length: 14; clone_size: many; v_call: TRBV28; j_call: TRBJ1-5
cdr3_aa: CASSLGLRGPSGETQYF; cdr3_length: 17; clone_size: many; v_call: TRBV13; j_call: TRBJ2-5
cdr3_aa: CSAINVETAQETQYF; cdr3_length: 15; clone_size: many; v_call: TRBV20-1; j_call: .
cdr3_aa: CASSSDTGLQYEQYF; cdr3_length: 15; clone_size: many; v_call: TRBV7-9; j_call: TRBJ2-7
cdr3_aa: CASSLAAGRVNIQYF; cdr3_length: 15; clone_size: many; v_call: TRBV28; j_call: TRBJ2-4
cdr3_aa: CASSESTGGGVNSPLHF; cdr3_length: 17; clone_size: many; v_call: TRBV4-1; j_call: TRBJ1-6
cdr3_aa: CASSFSGSGYEQYF; cdr3_length: 14; clone_size: many; v_call: TRBV7-2; j_call: TRBJ2-7
cdr3_aa: CASSLPMKKSPLHF; cdr3_length: 14; clone_size: many; v_call: TRBV7-2; j_call: TRBJ1-6
cdr3_aa: CASSGTSGTDTQYF; cdr3_length: 14; clone_size: many; v_call: TRBV19; j_call: TRBJ2-3
cdr3_aa: CASSPGALTDTQYF; cdr3_length: 14; clone_size: many; v_call: TRBV7-2; j_call: TRBJ2-3
cdr3_aa: CASSILGQGPGYGYTF; cdr3_length: 16; clone_size: many; v_call: TRBV19; j_call: TRBJ1-2
cdr3_aa: CASSPDRAGNSPLHF; cdr3_length: 15; clone_size: many; v_call: TRBV7-8; j_call: TRBJ1-6
cdr3_aa: CASSPIGPGTNEKLFF; cdr3_length: 16; clone_size: many; v_call: TRBV12-3/TRBV12-4; j_call: TRBJ1-4
cdr3_aa: CASSRIKGRTANTGELFF; cdr3_length: 18; clone_size: .; v_call: TRBV3-1; j_call: TRBJ2-2
cdr3_aa: CASSSRTLTPEAFF; cdr3_length: 14; clone_size: .; v_call: TRBV7-9; j_call: TRBJ1-1
cdr3_aa: CASSLLARSPTEAFF; cdr3_length: 15; clone_size: many; v_call: TRBV27; j_call: TRBJ1-1
cdr3_aa: CASGQTNSPLHF; cdr3_length: 12; clone_size: few; v_call: TRBV10-3; j_call: TRBJ1-6
cdr3_aa: CASSLSAVQETQYF; cdr3_length: 14; clone_size: few; v_call: TRBV11-1; j_call: TRBJ2-5
cdr3_aa: CASSRIPSAGELFF; cdr3_length: 14; clone_size: many; v_call: TRBV7-3; j_call: TRBJ2-2
cdr3_aa: CSARAAHLTDTQYF; cdr3_length: 14; clone_size: many; v_call: TRBV20-1; j_call: TRBJ2-3
cdr3_aa: CASSLLLTDTQYF; cdr3_length: 13; clone_size: many; v_call: TRBV27; j_call: TRBJ2-3
cdr3_aa: CASSYSGPVGTEAFF; cdr3_length: 15; clone_size: many; v_call: TRBV6-2/TRBV6-3; j_call: TRBJ1-1
cdr3_aa: CASSLGWTEAFF; cdr3_length: 12; clone_size: many; v_call: TRBV7-9; j_call: TRBJ1-1
cdr3_aa: CASSPTGRGGYNEQFF; cdr3_length: 16; clone_size: many; v_call: TRBV6-1; j_call: TRBJ2-1
cdr3_aa: CSARARGGNTEAFF; cdr3_length: 14; clone_size: many; v_call: TRBV20-1; j_call: TRBJ1-1
cdr3_aa: CSASPDRIAWGYTF; cdr3_length: 14; clone_size: .; v_call: TRBV20-1; j_call: TRBJ1-2
cdr3_aa: CSARRSYSNQPQHF; cdr3_length: 14; clone_size: .; v_call: TRBV20-1; j_call: TRBJ1-5
cdr3_aa: CSAYQSPSAGRNYYEQYF; cdr3_length: 18; clone_size: many; v_call: TRBV20-1; j_call: TRBJ2-7
cdr3_aa: CASSYDVEGELFF; cdr3_length: 13; clone_size: many; v_call: TRBV7-6; j_call: TRBJ2-2